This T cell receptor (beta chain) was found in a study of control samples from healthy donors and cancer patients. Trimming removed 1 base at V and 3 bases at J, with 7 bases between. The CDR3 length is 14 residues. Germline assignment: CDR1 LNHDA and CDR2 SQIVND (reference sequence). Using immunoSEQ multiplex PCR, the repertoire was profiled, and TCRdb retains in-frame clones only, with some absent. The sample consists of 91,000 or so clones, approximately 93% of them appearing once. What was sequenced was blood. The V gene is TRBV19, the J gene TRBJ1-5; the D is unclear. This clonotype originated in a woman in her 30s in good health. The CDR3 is CASSIGRDNQPQHF. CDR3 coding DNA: TGTGCCAGTAGTATAGGTCGAGACAATCAGCCCCAGCATTTT.